The TCR beta chain described here comes from a study of cytomegalovirus exposure and HLA in healthy donors. The study, taken as a whole, reports: V- and J-gene trimming in TCR beta was tied to a missense DCLRE1C variant by an analysis performed later. Later analysis reportedly placed an Asian-associated ancestry cluster below the roughly 700-donor mean in N-insertions.

PCR amplification relied on 60 Vbeta primers (plus 13 Jbeta primers). TCRdb keeps only in-frame clones here, not all; method: immunoSEQ multiplex PCR. The sample holds about 120,000 clones; around 70% are singletons and the top ten take 1.5% to 2%. In the case of this clone: Its matching antigen is unknown.

This CDR3 is 13 amino acids long. CDR1 is MNHEY and CDR2 is SMNVEV in the germline V gene (reference sequence). V was trimmed by 4 bases and J by 3 bases, leaving 10 bases between them. The receptor's source is a woman younger than 35 in good health and CMV-seronegative. The sample taken for sequencing was PBMCs. V gene TRBV27 combines with J gene TRBJ2-7, with TRBD1 as a possible D gene (6 bases). Written as DNA, the CDR3 is TGTGCCAGCAGTTACAGGGCGGGCTACGAGCAGTACTTC. This sequence encodes CASSYRAGYEQYF.